The clone carrying this T cell receptor (beta chain) showed up many times. Its antigen is currently unknown. This record comes from a study of T cells in Graves' hyperthyroidism and ophthalmopathy. General study results and limits: Blood also showed most of the thyroid clonotypes that were expanded above 0.001.

Ophthalmopathy patients had moderate-to-severe active disease, CAS ≥3, NOSPECS ≥4, and disease duration under 3 months. Investigators excluded patients with uncontrolled infection, other autoimmune disease, pregnancy or lactation. Diagnoses were made from clinical symptoms, serum measures (thyroxine and TRAb), thyroid ultrasound and orbital computed tomography. RNA transcripts were the template for amplifying TCR beta CDR3 regions. The HTBI primer set served for first-round RT-PCR of the TCR CDR3. TCRdb recomputed calls from the multiplex PCR reads with MiXCR, one row per CDR3 protein. The sample carries 550,000 to 600,000 distinct CDR3 sequences, 11% to 15% recorded once. Between the trimmed V and J ends, which lost 5 bases and 7 bases, there was a span of 11 bases. The CDR3 sequence is 11 residues long. Germline V CDR1 and CDR2: DFQATT, SNEGSKA (reference sequence).

The source material was blood. This clonotype originated in a woman under 30 with Graves' ophthalmopathy. The gene calls are TRBV20-1 and TRBJ2-5; the D gene is possibly TRBD1 (5 bases). CDR3 region: CSAQGRGTQYF. CDR3 sequence (DNA): TGCAGTGCTCAGGGCCGAGGGACCCAGTACTTC.